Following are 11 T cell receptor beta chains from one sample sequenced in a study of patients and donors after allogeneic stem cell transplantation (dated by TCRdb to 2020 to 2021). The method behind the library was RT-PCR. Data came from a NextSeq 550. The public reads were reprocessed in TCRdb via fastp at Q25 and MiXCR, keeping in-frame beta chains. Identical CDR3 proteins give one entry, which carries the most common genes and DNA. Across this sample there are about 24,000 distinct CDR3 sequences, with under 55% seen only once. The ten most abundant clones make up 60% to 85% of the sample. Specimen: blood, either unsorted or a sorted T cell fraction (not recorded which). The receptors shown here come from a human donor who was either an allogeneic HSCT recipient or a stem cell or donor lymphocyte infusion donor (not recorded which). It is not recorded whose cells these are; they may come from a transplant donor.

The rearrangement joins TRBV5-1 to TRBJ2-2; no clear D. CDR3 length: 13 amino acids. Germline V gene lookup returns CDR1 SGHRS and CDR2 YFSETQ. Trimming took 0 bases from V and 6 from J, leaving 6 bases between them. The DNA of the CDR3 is TGCGCCAGCAGCTTGGTTATGGCCGGGGAGCTGTTTTTT. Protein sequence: CASSLVMAGELFF.

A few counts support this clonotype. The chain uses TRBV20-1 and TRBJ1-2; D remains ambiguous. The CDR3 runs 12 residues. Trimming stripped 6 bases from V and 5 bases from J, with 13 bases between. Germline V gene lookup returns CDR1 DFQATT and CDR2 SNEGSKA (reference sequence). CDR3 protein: CSATHGGYGYTF. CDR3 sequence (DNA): TGCAGTGCGACCCACGGAGGGTATGGCTACACCTTC.

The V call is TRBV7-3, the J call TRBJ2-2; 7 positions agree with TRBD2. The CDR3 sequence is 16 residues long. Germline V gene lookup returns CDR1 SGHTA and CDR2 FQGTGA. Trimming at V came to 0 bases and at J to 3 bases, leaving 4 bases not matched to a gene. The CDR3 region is CASSLTRLAHTGELFF. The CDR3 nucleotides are TGTGCCAGCAGCTTAACCAGACTAGCTCACACCGGGGAGCTGTTTTTT.

Here the CDR3 reads CSAITSGGTDTQYF. The CDR3 bases are TGCAGTGCAATTACTAGCGGCGGCACAGATACGCAGTATTTT. The chain uses TRBV20-1 and TRBJ2-3; 8 bases align to TRBD2. There are 14 residues in the CDR3. Unmatched junction bases numbered 6, after V lost 6 bases and J lost 1 base. Germline CDR1 and CDR2: DFQATT and SNEGSKA (reference sequence).

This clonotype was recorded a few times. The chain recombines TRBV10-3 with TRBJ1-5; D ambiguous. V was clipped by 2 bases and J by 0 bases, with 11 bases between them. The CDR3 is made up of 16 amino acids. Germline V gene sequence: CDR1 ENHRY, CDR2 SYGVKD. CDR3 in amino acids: CAISERAAYSNQPQHF. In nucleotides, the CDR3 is TGTGCCATCAGTGAGAGGGCAGCTTATAGCAATCAGCCCCAGCATTTT.

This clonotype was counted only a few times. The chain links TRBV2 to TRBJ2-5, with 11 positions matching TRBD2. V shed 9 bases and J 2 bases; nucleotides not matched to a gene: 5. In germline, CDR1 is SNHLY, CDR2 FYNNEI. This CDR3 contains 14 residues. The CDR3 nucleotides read TGTGCCAGTGAGGGGACTAGCGGTCAAGAGACCCAGTACTTC. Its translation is CASEGTSGQETQYF.

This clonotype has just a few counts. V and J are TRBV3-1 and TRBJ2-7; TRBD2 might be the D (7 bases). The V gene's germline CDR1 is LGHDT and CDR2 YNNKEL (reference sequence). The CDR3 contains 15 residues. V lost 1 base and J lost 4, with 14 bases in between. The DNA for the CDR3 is TGTGCCAGCAGCCAAGGGGGGGGGCTGATATACGAGCAGTACTTC. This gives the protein CASSQGGGLIYEQYF.

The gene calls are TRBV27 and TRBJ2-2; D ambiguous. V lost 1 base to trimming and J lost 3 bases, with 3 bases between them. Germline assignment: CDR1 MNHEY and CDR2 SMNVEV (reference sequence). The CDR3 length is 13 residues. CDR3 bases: TGTGCCAGCAGTTTATTGTACACCGGGGAGCTGTTTTTT. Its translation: CASSLLYTGELFF.

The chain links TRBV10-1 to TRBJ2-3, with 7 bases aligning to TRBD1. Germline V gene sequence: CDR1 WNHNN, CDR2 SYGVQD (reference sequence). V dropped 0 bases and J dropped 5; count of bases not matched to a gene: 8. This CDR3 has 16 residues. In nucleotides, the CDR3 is TGCGCCAGCAGTGAGTCTTACAGGGGAAGAGAAGATACGCAGTATTTT. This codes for CASSESYRGREDTQYF.

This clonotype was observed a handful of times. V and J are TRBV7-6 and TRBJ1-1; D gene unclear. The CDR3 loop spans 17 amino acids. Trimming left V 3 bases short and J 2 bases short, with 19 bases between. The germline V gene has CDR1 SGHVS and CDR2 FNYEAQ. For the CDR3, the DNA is TGTGCCAGCAGCTTTACCATTCGGAAGGACCGAAACACTGAAGCTTTCTTT. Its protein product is CASSFTIRKDRNTEAFF.

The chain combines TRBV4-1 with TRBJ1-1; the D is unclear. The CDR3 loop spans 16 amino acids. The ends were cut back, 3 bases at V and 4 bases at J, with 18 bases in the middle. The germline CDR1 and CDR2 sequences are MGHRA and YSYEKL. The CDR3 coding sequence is TGCGCCAGCAGCCATAGGACGCGATGGGTGAGCACTGAAGCTTTCTTT. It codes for CASSHRTRWVSTEAFF.